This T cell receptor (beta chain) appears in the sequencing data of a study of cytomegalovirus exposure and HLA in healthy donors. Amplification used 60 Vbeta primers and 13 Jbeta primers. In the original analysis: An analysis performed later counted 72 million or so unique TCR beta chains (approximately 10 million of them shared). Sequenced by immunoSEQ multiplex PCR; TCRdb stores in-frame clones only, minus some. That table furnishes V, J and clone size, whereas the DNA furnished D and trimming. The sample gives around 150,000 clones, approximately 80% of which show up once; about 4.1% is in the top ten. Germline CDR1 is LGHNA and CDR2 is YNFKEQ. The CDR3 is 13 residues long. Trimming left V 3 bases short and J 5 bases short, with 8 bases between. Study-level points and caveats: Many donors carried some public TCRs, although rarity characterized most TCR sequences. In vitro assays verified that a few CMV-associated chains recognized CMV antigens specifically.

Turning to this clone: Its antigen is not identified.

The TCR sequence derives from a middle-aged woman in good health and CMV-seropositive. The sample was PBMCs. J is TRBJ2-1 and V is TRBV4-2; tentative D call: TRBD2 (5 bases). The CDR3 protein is CASSHPGDNEQFF. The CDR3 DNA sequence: TGTGCCAGCAGCCACCCCGGGGACAATGAGCAGTTCTTC.